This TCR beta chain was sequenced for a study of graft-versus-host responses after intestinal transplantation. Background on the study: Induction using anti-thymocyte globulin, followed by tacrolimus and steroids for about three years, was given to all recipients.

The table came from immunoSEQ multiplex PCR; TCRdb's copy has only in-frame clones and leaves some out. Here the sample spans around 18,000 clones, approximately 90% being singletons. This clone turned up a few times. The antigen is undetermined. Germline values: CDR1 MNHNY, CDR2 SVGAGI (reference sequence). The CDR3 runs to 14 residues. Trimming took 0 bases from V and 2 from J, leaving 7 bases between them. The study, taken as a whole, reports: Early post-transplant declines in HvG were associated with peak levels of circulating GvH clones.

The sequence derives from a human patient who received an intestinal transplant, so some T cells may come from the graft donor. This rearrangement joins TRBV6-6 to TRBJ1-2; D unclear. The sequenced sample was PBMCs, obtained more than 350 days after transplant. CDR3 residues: CASSYSRRNYGYTF. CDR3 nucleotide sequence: TGTGCCAGCAGTTACTCGAGACGGAACTATGGCTACACCTTC.